Listed below are T cell receptor beta chains from one sample, sequenced in a study of blood T cell repertoires in COVID-19. Libraries were prepared by immunoSEQ multiplex PCR; TCRdb keeps only in-frame clonotypes and omits some of them. The table lists roughly 100,000 clones, around 80% of them singletons. The sample was peripheral blood. The receptors originated from a man between 65 and 85 years old with active or convalescent COVID-19. The CDR3 runs from the conserved cysteine through the conserved F or W. The D gene is left open where the match is weak. Expanded clones get a size class; other rows say once, few or many, or leave the size out.

>.|.|TRBJ2-7|TRBV6-5
TGTGCCAGCAGTACAGAGTACGAGCAGTACTTC
CASSTEYEQYF
>.|TRBD2|TRBJ2-5|TRBV27
TGTGCCAGCAGTTTATCGGTTTCTACTAGCGGGAGACAGACCCAGTACTTC
CASSLSVSTSGRQTQYF
>.|TRBD1|TRBJ2-3|TRBV9
TGTGCCAGCAGCATGGGCCCGACAGGGGAGAGGGATACGCAGTATTTT
CASSMGPTGERDTQYF
>.|TRBD2|TRBJ2-7|TRBV18
TGTGCCAGCTCACCTCGACTAGCGGGAGGGCCTATTCATCCCGAGCAGTACTTC
CASSPRLAGGPIHPEQYF
>.|.|TRBJ2-1|TRBV3-1/TRBV3-2
TGTGCCAGCAGCCAAGATTGGGCAGATGAGCAGTTCTTC
CASSQDWADEQFF
>.|TRBD1|TRBJ2-4|TRBV11-2
TGTGCCAGCAGCTTGATCTGGACAGGGGGAAACATTCAGTACTTC
CASSLIWTGGNIQYF
>.|.|TRBJ1-3|TRBV6-6
TGTGCCAGCAGGGGCGCTGGAAACACCATATATTTT
CASRGAGNTIYF
>.|.|TRBJ1-4|TRBV6-5
TGTGCCAGCAGCCCCGGGGGAAATGAAAAACTGTTTTTT
CASSPGGNEKLFF
>.|.|TRBJ1-2|TRBV5-1
TGCGCCAGCAGCCTCACAGGGAGCTATGGCTACACCTTC
CASSLTGSYGYTF
>.|TRBD1|TRBJ2-1|TRBV5-1
TGCGCCAGCAGCAATCAGGGGGCATTTTCCTACAATGAGCAGTTCTTC
CASSNQGAFSYNEQFF
>.|.|TRBJ1-2|TRBV5-1
TGCGCCAGCAGCTTGGCCGGGGTACCAAACTATGGCTACACCTTC
CASSLAGVPNYGYTF
>.|TRBD2|TRBJ2-3|TRBV5-4
TGTGCCAGCAGCTTGGCCCTGGGCGGGAGGGAGTCCACAGATACGCAGTATTTT
CASSLALGGRESTDTQYF
>.|.|TRBJ1-3|TRBV25-1
TGTGCCAGCAGTGGTTTCATACGGGACTCTGGAAACACCATATATTTT
CASSGFIRDSGNTIYF
>.|TRBD2|TRBJ2-1|TRBV29-1
TGCAGCGTTGTACCGCGGGGGGGGAACAATGAGCAGTTCTTC
CSVVPRGGNNEQFF
>.|.|TRBJ2-1|TRBV7-9
TGTGCCAGCAGCTTAGACGGGGATGGGAAGTTCTTC
CASSLDGDGKFF
>.|.|TRBJ1-1|TRBV5-1
TGCGCCAGCAGAGGGCGGGGTCTCGGGGACACTGAAGCTTTCTTT
CASRGRGLGDTEAFF
>once|TRBD2|TRBJ2-5|TRBV5-4
TGTGCCAGCAGCCCCAGAGGACTAGCGGGGGAAAGGGATCAAGAGACCCAGTACTTC
CASSPRGLAGERDQETQYF
>.|TRBD1|TRBJ1-1|TRBV9
TGTGCCAGCAGCGTAGCAGGGGGCCACACTGAAGCTTTCTTT
CASSVAGGHTEAFF
>once|.|TRBJ2-5|TRBV15
TGTGCCACCAGCAGAGATTCAGGGGCCGAGACCCAGTACTTC
CATSRDSGAETQYF
>.|.|TRBJ2-6|TRBV5-1
TGCGCCAGCAGCTTGGGGCTGCTCTCTGGGGCCAACGTCCTGACTTTC
CASSLGLLSGANVLTF
>.|TRBD1|TRBJ1-2|TRBV5-5
TGTGCCAGCAGCTTGACAGGGGACTATGGCTACACCTTC
CASSLTGDYGYTF
>few|.|TRBJ1-4|TRBV5-1
TGCGCCAGCAGCTCTCTTCCTAATGAAAAACTGTTTTTT
CASSSLPNEKLFF
>.|TRBD1|TRBJ1-4|TRBV5-5
TGTGCCAGCAGCATGACAGGGGGCTTAGAAAAACTGTTTTTT
CASSMTGGLEKLFF
>.|TRBD2|TRBJ2-1|TRBV19
TGTGCCAGTCGGAGCGGGGGTTCCTACAATGAGCAGTTCTTC
CASRSGGSYNEQFF
>few|.|TRBJ2-1|TRBV19
TGTGCCAGCACGACCGGGGGAGTTGCCTACAATGAGCAGTTCTTC
CASTTGGVAYNEQFF
>few|.|TRBJ2-1|TRBV6-1
TGTGCCAGCAGCCCCCTCCGGGGTGAGCAGTTCTTC
CASSPLRGEQFF
>few|TRBD1|TRBJ1-2|TRBV5-1
TGCGCCAGCAGCGTTGGCGACAGGGGGCATGGCTACACCTTC
CASSVGDRGHGYTF
>.|.|TRBJ1-6|TRBV24-1
TGTGCCACCCGAGATGGGGAGTATTCACCCCTCCACTTT
CATRDGEYSPLHF
>.|.|TRBJ2-2|TRBV28
TGTGCCAGCAGTCACTTTAGCGGGAACACCGGGGAGCTGTTTTTT
CASSHFSGNTGELFF
>.|TRBD1|TRBJ1-5|TRBV28
TGTGCCAGCAGTATGACAGGGGTCGGCAATCAGCCCCAGCATTTT
CASSMTGVGNQPQHF